This T cell receptor beta chain is from a study of T cell clonotyping in hematopoietic cell transplantation. Study outcomes and limitations: Pathologically expanded recipient clonotypes increased progressively from day 30 to day 180 as diversity fell. Without cell sorting, CD4 versus CD8 contributions remain unresolved.

Assay used: immunoSEQ multiplex PCR; TCRdb lists only in-frame clones, some missing. This sample yields around 9,000 clones, of which about 80% are seen a single time; approximately 43% belongs to the top ten. Trimming removed 5 bases from V and 4 bases from J, with 10 bases in between. Germline CDR1 is MDHEN and CDR2 is SYDVKM. The CDR3 sequence is 13 residues long. Comments on this clone: The antigen remains undetermined.

The sequenced sample was peripheral blood mononuclear cells, obtained 180 days after allogeneic stem cell transplant. This sequence originates from a female patient in her forties or fifties who had an allogeneic stem cell transplant from a related donor, so the T cells may come from the graft donor. Some clones in this sample may be carry-over from other donors' samples. The V gene is TRBV28, the J gene TRBJ2-3; tentatively, D is TRBD2 (6 bases). For the CDR3, the DNA is TGTGCCAGCAGTCGGGGAGGATCAGATACGCAGTATTTT. Its protein product is CASSRGGSDTQYF.